This T cell receptor beta chain derives from a study of shared clonotypes between healthy human individuals. Background on the study: The study used three CD4 naive, three CD4 memory, two CD8 naive and one CD8 memory plate per donor. Study findings and constraints: Naive CD4 clonotypes overlapped across several donors at roughly 5%. Estimated richness was generally greater in naive than memory subsets.

Sequencing used immunoSEQ multiplex PCR; TCRdb keeps in-frame clones, though not all of them. The table lists approximately 1.5 million clones, approximately 98.5% of them singletons, with approximately 0.4% in the top ten. With 2 bases clipped from V and 0 bases from J, the junction kept 12 bases outside the gene matches. Germline V lookup: CDR1 PRHDT, CDR2 FYEKMQ (reference sequence). The CDR3 spans 18 residues. For this clone: Its target is unknown.

The gene calls are TRBV13 and TRBJ1-1, with TRBD1 identical over 7 bases. The TCR was taken from a man between 25 and 39 years old in good health. Source material: naive CD4+ T cells sorted from blood. Regarding subset: CD45RA+ positively selected. The CDR3 is CASSLRRQGGLMNTEAFF. DNA of the CDR3: TGTGCCAGCAGCTTACGTAGGCAGGGGGGTCTCATGAACACTGAAGCTTTCTTT.